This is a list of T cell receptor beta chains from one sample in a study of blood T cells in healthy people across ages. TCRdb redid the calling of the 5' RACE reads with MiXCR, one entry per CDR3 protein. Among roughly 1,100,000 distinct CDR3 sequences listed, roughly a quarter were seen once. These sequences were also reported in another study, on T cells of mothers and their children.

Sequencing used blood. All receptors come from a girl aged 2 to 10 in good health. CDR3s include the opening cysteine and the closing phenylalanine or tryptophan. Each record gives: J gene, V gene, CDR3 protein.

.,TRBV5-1,CAGSRTSGGYEQYF
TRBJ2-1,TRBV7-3,CASSLARTTNNEQFF
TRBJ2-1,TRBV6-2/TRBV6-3,CASSPVGWTSGVSYNEQFF
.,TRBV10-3,CTICEGLDEQYF
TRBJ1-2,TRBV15,CATSRDMTGTSF
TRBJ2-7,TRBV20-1,CSAPLSYEQYF
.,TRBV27,CASGLRGRTYEQYF
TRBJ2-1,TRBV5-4,CASSLVRTSGYNEQFF
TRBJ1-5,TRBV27,CASSPDGLTQHF
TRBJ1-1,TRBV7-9,CASSYFDRGSTEAFF
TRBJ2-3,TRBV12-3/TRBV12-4,CASSFGTQSADAQYF
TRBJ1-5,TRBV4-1,CASSQDGVSQPQHF
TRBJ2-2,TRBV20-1,CSARGREKSGELFF
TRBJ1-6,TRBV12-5,CASGLSGADGGPLHF
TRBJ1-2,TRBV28,CASSAYGRGGGYTF
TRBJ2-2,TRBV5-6,CASSLRVANTGELFF
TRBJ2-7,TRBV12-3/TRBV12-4,CASSQGTSGAYEQYF
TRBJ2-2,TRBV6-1,CASSPPRDGNTGELSF
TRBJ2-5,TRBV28,CATRGTVQETQYF
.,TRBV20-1,CSAKGPSYNEQFF
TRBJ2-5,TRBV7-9,CASIPQGETQYF
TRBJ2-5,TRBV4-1,CASSQEGARPETQYF
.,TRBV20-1,CSARARADTKETQYF
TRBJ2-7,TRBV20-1,CSASKKRLSYEQYF
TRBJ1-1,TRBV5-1,CASSFNLATEAFF
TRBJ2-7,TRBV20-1,CSARLGGSSKYEQYF
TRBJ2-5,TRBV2,CASSYSGRDGETQYF
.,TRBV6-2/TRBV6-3,CASSYSSPRFRGGEQFF
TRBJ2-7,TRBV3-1,CASSPGTDPHYEQYF
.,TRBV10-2,CASTSPLAGVSNEQFF
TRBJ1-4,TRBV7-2,CASSLVTGPSEKLFF
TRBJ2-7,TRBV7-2,CASSLEDYAYEQYF
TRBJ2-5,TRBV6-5,CASSSLVVGVGEQSF
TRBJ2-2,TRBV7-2,CASSLGLFGELFF
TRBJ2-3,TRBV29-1,CSVELNTDTQYF
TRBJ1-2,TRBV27,CASSPTDRSYGYTF
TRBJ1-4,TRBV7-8,CASSLQWGAPSPEKLFF
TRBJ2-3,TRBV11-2,CASSLDQGLAGYTDTQYF
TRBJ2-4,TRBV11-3,CASSSRGGTEGYIQYF
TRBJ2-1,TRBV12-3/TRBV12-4,CASGSGYNEQFF
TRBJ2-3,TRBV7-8,CASSFGGRTDTQYF
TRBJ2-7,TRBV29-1,CSVVRQIHEQYF
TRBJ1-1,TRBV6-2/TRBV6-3,CASSAHGQLNTEAFF
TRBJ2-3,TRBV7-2,CASSLAPGRTSTDTQYF
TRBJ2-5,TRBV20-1,CSARGGLAGETQYF
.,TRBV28,CASSSASAGVPHEQYF
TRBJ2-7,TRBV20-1,CSARVVLAGELGEQYF